This record concerns one T cell receptor (beta chain) sequence. The data originate from a study of glioma-infiltrating T cells after dendritic cell vaccination. Study in general: Monocyte-derived dendritic cells, cultured less than 9 days with IL-4 and GM-CSF, were pulsed with autologous tumor lysate.

Germline V gene lookup returns CDR1 MNHEY and CDR2 SVGAGI. The V gene lost 6 bases and the J gene lost 0 bases, with 8 bases spanning the gap. The CDR3 spans 13 residues. As to time point: after dendritic cell vaccination, including at tumor progression/relapse. Repertoires were generated with immunoSEQ multiplex PCR, while TCRdb's copy carries only in-frame clones and drops some. The profile covers 90,000 or so clones, with 75% to 85% appearing a single time and approximately 2% taken by the ten largest. The clonotype originates from a human donor with glioblastoma. Sequenced here: blood, sampled after dendritic cell vaccination. The rearrangement links TRBV6-5 to TRBJ1-1; D gene ambiguous. The CDR3 region is CASSTTVNTEAFF. The CDR3 coding sequence is TGTGCCAGCAGCACAACAGTGAACACTGAAGCTTTCTTT.